The 24 T cell receptor beta chains in this list originate from one sample, sequenced in a study of shared clonotypes between healthy human individuals. Clones were sequenced by immunoSEQ multiplex PCR, and TCRdb holds only the in-frame ones, with some missing. The profile shows about 690,000 clones, 90% of them singletons. The sequenced sample consisted of memory CD8+ T cells from PBMCs. Documented subset: CD45RO+ cells pooled with CCR7-negative TemRA cells. These receptor sequences come from a man in his late teens or twenties in good health. Some clones in this sample may be carry-over from other donors' samples.

CDR3 sequence reads: CASSEGTSAFSYEQYF. Here the CDR3 DNA reads TGTGCCAGCAGTGAGGGGACTAGCGCCTTCTCCTACGAGCAGTACTTC. The genes are TRBV6-1 and TRBJ2-7, with TRBD2 matching over 10 bases. Germline V gene data show CDR1 as MNHNS and CDR2 as SASEGT. This CDR3 is 16 amino acids long. The V segment lost 3 bases and the J segment 0 bases; nucleotides outside the gene matches: 5.

This chain joins TRBV27 and TRBJ2-2, with 10 positions matching TRBD2. The CDR3 is 18 amino acids. V was clipped by 2 bases and J by 1 base; unmatched bases: 7. Germline CDR1 reads MNHEY; CDR2 reads SMNVEV (reference sequence). CDR3 region: CASSLTSGTLMNTGELFF. Written as DNA, the CDR3 is TGTGCCAGCAGTTTAACTAGCGGGACCCTTATGAACACCGGGGAGCTGTTTTTT.

The V gene is TRBV7-6, the J gene TRBJ2-1; 9 bases agree with TRBD2. Germline-derived CDR1 and CDR2 are SGHVS and FNYEAQ. The V gene end was trimmed by 1 base and the J gene end by 6 bases; junction bases not matched to a gene: 4. The CDR3 extends over 15 amino acids. Here the CDR3 DNA reads TGTGCCAGCAGCTTAGGACTAGCGGAAATCAATGAGCAGTTCTTC. Amino acids: CASSLGLAEINEQFF. Variable domain in full (rest from reference TRBV7-6 and TRBJ2-1): GAGVSQSPRYKVTKRGQDVALRCDPISGHVSLYWYRQALGQGPEFLTYFNYEAQQDKSGLPNDRFSAERPEGSISTLTIQRTEQRDSAMYRCASSLGLAEINEQFFGPGTRLTVL.

In regard to this clone: The sample has other DNA sequences that encode this CDR3 too. The gene calls are TRBV28 and TRBJ1-1; D call uncertain. The CDR3 totals 13 residues. Per the germline V gene, CDR1 is MDHEN and CDR2 is SYDVKM. V lost 3 bases and J lost 1, with 6 bases in between. The CDR3 loop is CASSFIGNTEAFF. In DNA form, the CDR3 reads TGTGCCAGCAGTTTTATAGGGAACACTGAAGCTTTCTTT.

The V call is TRBV7-6, the J call TRBJ2-3, with 11 bases that match TRBD2. Trimming removed 5 bases from V and 4 bases from J; junction bases left unmatched: 14. This CDR3 comprises 18 residues. The germline gives CDR1 SGHVS, CDR2 FNYEAQ. CDR3 sequence: CASSTTILAGGLADTQYF. Here the CDR3 DNA reads TGTGCCAGCAGCACAACAATCTTAGCGGGAGGGCTCGCAGATACGCAGTATTTT.

The gene calls are TRBV27 and TRBJ2-7, with TRBD1 as a possible D gene (5 bases). With 6 bases removed from V and 4 bases from J, the gap between germline ends came to 16 bases. The CDR3 contains 14 residues. Germline lookup yields CDR1 MNHEY and CDR2 SMNVEV (reference sequence). The CDR3 sequence: CASRNTGFQYEQYF. As DNA, the CDR3 is TGTGCCAGCAGAAACACAGGTTTTCAATACGAGCAGTACTTC.

The chain joins TRBV7-9 to TRBJ2-2; D is perhaps TRBD2 (5 bases). Per the germline V gene, CDR1 is SEHNR and CDR2 is FQNEAQ (reference sequence). Between the trimmed V and J ends, which lost 2 bases and 4 bases, there was a span of 14 bases. This CDR3 has 16 residues. This CDR3 reads CASSLSLRGLTGELFF. The CDR3 region has the DNA TGTGCCAGCAGCTTATCGCTCCGCGGGCTCACCGGGGAGCTGTTTTTT.

This sequence joins TRBV2 and TRBJ1-1; D is unresolved. Trimming cost V 4 bases and J 0 bases, with 15 bases left between them. The germline gives CDR1 SNHLY, CDR2 FYNNEI. CDR3 length: 16 amino acids. In nucleotides, the CDR3 is TGTGCCAGCAGTGTAGACACTAGCCTCATGAACACTGAAGCTTTCTTT. Translated, it gives CASSVDTSLMNTEAFF.

CDR3 nucleotide sequence: TGTGCCTGGAGTGTGGGATATAGCAATCAGCCCCAGCATTTT. This codes for CAWSVGYSNQPQHF. The chain combines TRBV30 with TRBJ1-5; no clear D. CDR1 GTSNPN and CDR2 SVGIG come from the germline V gene (reference sequence). Trimming left V 0 bases short and J 0 bases short, with 6 bases between. This CDR3 comprises 14 residues.

V is TRBV10-1 and J is TRBJ2-7, with D tentatively TRBD1 (5 bases). Per the germline V gene, CDR1 is WNHNN and CDR2 is SYGVQD (reference sequence). Trimming took off 4 bases at V and 4 bases at J, with 8 bases between the two ends. The CDR3 consists of 12 residues. The CDR3 spells CASSGGGYEQYF. CDR3 sequence (DNA): TGCGCCAGCAGTGGGGGCGGATACGAGCAGTACTTC.

The J gene is TRBJ1-1, the V gene TRBV28, with D possibly being TRBD1 (5 bases). CDR3 length equals 14 residues. CDR1 is MDHEN, CDR2 SYDVKM, per germline. V lost 5 bases, J lost 10 bases, and 20 bases lay in between. The CDR3 is CASSPYSRDSGAFF. CDR3 DNA sequence: TGTGCCAGCAGTCCGTACAGCAGGGATTCTGGAGCTTTCTTT.

This rearrangement joins TRBV19 to TRBJ2-3; tentatively, D is TRBD2 (6 bases). Deletions cut 2 bases from V and 4 bases from J, with 16 bases between. There are 16 residues in the CDR3. Germline CDR1 LNHDA, CDR2 SQIVND (reference sequence). The CDR3 region is CASSITRLAYPDTQYF. DNA for the CDR3: TGTGCCAGTAGTATAACGCGGCTAGCGTACCCAGATACGCAGTATTTT. Full variable domain (outside the CDR3, taken from reference TRBV19 and TRBJ2-3): DGGITQSPKYLFRKEGQNVTLSCEQNLNHDAMYWYRQDPGQGLRLIYYSQIVNDFQKGDIAEGYSVSREKKESFPLTVTSAQKNPTAFYLCASSITRLAYPDTQYFGPGTRLTVL.

The table lists this clone with a count of one. J is TRBJ1-1 and V is TRBV28, with D possibly matching TRBD1 (6 bases). This CDR3 region has 16 residues. CDR1 is MDHEN and CDR2 is SYDVKM in the germline V gene. V was pared by 3 bases and J by 0 bases, with 14 bases between. The CDR3 DNA is TGTGCCAGCAGTTTCAGGGGCGGCGGGGTGAACACTGAAGCTTTCTTT. Translation gives CASSFRGGGVNTEAFF. Full variable domain (rest looked up from reference TRBV28 and TRBJ1-1): DVKVTQSSRYLVKRTGEKVFLECVQDMDHENMFWYRQDPGLGLRLIYFSYDVKMKEKGDIPEGYSVSREKKERFSLILESASTNQTSMYLCASSFRGGGVNTEAFFGQGTRLTVV.

As concerns this clone: This sample includes further DNA sequences coding for the same CDR3. This rearrangement joins TRBV7-9 to TRBJ2-7; D uncertain. Germline V gene sequence: CDR1 SEHNR, CDR2 FQNEAQ (reference sequence). Trimming left V 5 bases short and J 2 bases short, with 7 bases between. The CDR3 runs to 12 residues. The CDR3 DNA reads TGTGCCAGCAGCCTGGATACCTACGAGCAGTACTTC. Its translation: CASSLDTYEQYF. Supplemented by reference TRBV7-9 and TRBJ2-7, the full variable domain reads DTGVSQNPRHKITKRGQNVTFRCDPISEHNRLYWYRQTLGQGPEFLTYFQNEAQLEKSRLLSDRFSAERPKGSFSTLEIQRTEQGDSAMYLCASSLDTYEQYFGPGTRLTVT.

In regard to this clone: The sample contains more than one DNA sequence encoding this CDR3. The genes are TRBV4-1 and TRBJ2-7; 9 bases align to TRBD1. In germline, CDR1 is MGHRA, CDR2 YSYEKL. CDR3 size: 14 residues. The V and J ends lost 4 bases and 1 base, in that order; junction bases with no gene match: 2. This CDR3 is CASSPGTGSYEQYF. In DNA, the CDR3 is TGCGCCAGCAGCCCCGGGACAGGGTCCTACGAGCAGTACTTC.

This sequence joins TRBV15 and TRBJ2-3; TRBD2 is a possible D gene (6 bases). The CDR3 runs to 14 residues. V was pared by 7 bases and J by 0 bases, with 11 bases between. The V gene's germline CDR1 is LNHNV and CDR2 YYDKDF (reference sequence). CDR3 DNA sequence: TGTGCCACCAAGGAGGGCTTTAGCACAGATACGCAGTATTTT. Translated, it gives CATKEGFSTDTQYF.

The V gene is TRBV4-1, the J gene TRBJ2-7, with 11 positions matching TRBD2. The germline CDR1 and CDR2 sequences are MGHRA and YSYEKL. The CDR3 is 15 amino acids. V gave up 6 bases and J gave up 3 bases; unmatched junction bases: 7. CDR3 in amino acids: CASSRTGTSGYEQYF. Here the CDR3 DNA reads TGCGCCAGCAGTCGGACCGGGACTAGCGGCTACGAGCAGTACTTC.

The chain couples TRBV6-5 to TRBJ1-2; perhaps TRBD1 as D (6 bases). The CDR3 runs 15 residues. Germline-derived CDR1 and CDR2 are MNHEY and SVGAGI. Trimming took off 4 bases at V and 7 bases at J, with 19 bases between the two ends. CDR3 sequence reads: CASSFASPGATGYTF. CDR3 coding DNA: TGTGCCAGCAGTTTCGCCTCGCCGGGGGCGACTGGCTACACCTTC.

The rearrangement uses TRBV11-2 and TRBJ2-5, with D unresolved. CDR3 size: 16 residues. V gave up 0 bases and J gave up 2 bases, with 13 bases separating them. The V gene's germline CDR1 is SGHAT and CDR2 FQNNGV. In DNA form, the CDR3 reads TGTGCCAGCAGCTTAGATTGGTTAAGGCTTCAAGAGACCCAGTACTTC. This sequence encodes CASSLDWLRLQETQYF.

V is TRBV7-9 and J is TRBJ1-2; D remains unclear. The CDR3 sequence is 13 residues long. Trimming took off 2 bases at V and 6 bases at J, with 10 bases between the two ends. The germline V gene has CDR1 SEHNR and CDR2 FQNEAQ (reference sequence). The CDR3 spells CASSLISGDGYTF. The CDR3, as DNA: TGTGCCAGCAGCTTAATATCCGGGGATGGCTACACCTTC.

The rearrangement links TRBV27 to TRBJ2-1, with a tentative D call TRBD1 (5 bases). V was pared by 11 bases and J by 5 bases, with 16 bases between. Germline V CDR1 and CDR2: MNHEY, SMNVEV (reference sequence). The CDR3 contains 13 residues. CDR3 DNA: TGTGCCTCTAGGGGCCTAACTAACAATGAGCAGTTCTTC. This codes for CASRGLTNNEQFF.

The chain joins TRBV2 to TRBJ2-2, with 7 nucleotides matching TRBD2. The CDR3 runs 12 residues. Trimming cost V 7 bases and J 7 bases; bases outside gene matches: 3. Per germline, CDR1 SNHLY and CDR2 FYNNEI. The CDR3 DNA sequence: TGTGCCAGCACGGGGGGATACGGGGAGCTGTTTTTT. This sequence encodes CASTGGYGELFF.

V is TRBV6-5 and J is TRBJ1-2, with D possibly matching TRBD1 (6 bases). V was pared by 3 bases and J by 8 bases, with 13 bases between. This CDR3 contains 13 residues. Germline V gene lookup returns CDR1 MNHEY and CDR2 SVGAGI. The CDR3 sequence is CASSYVGARGYTF. The CDR3 DNA follows: TGTGCCAGCAGTTATGTGGGGGCGCGAGGCTACACCTTC.

The rearrangement uses TRBV7-9 and TRBJ2-7; 9 positions match TRBD2. Per germline, CDR1 SEHNR and CDR2 FQNEAQ (reference sequence). V lost 5 bases, J lost 0 bases, and 2 bases stayed unmatched. This CDR3 comprises 14 residues. CDR3 sequence: CASSPGLASYEQYF. CDR3 coding DNA: TGTGCCAGCAGCCCGGGACTAGCCTCCTACGAGCAGTACTTC.